The text below deals with one TCR beta chain. Its antigen is not yet known. Libraries were prepared through the immunoSEQ multiplex PCR assay. For the multiplex PCR, a mixture combining 60 forward primers for TCR Vbeta segments and 13 reverse primers for TCR Jbeta segments was used. Amplification of the CDR3 region of rearranged TCR beta genes was performed with a multiplex PCR assay on genomic DNA. On the Illumina HiSeq System, the amplified TCR beta libraries were sequenced as 87-base-pair reads. Processing in the source paper ran as follows. A later analysis tallied about 77 million unique TCR beta chains across the 610 or so repertoires, and approximately 12 million of those chains were shared by two or more donors. To remove PCR and sequencing errors, raw reads were error-corrected and collapsed into unique sequences using a nearest-neighbor algorithm that merged closely related sequences. To assign V, D and J gene segments, CDR3 sequences were aligned to IMGT reference sequences. Each retained sequence needed at least a six-nucleotide match to both a V gene segment and a J gene segment. Rearrangements were called productive when the CDR3 lacked stop codons and stayed in frame with V and J; all others were non-productive. CDR3 was defined according to IMGT convention as the region running from the second conserved V-encoded cysteine to the conserved J-encoded phenylalanine. In an earlier analysis of roughly 580 of the donors, sequences lacking an unambiguous match to a single V gene segment were excluded. An earlier analysis of 587 of the donors called V segments functional above 56.7% productive rearrangements and segregating when the between-donor standard deviation exceeded 5%. A statistical classification framework was built for diagnosing cytomegalovirus status from the catalog of TCR beta chain sequences. V and J gene assignment, in a later analysis, came from comparing TCR nucleotide sequences with IMGT/GENE-DB human TR gene sequences. The TCRdist pipeline was used in a later analysis to assign CDR3 sequences and most-parsimonious VDJ recombination scenarios. In a later analysis, every TCR beta chain was defined by the combination of its CDR3 amino acid sequence and its V-gene family, and reads without a unique V-gene family were dropped. In a later analysis, around 650 highly shared, low-generation-probability nucleotide sequences were removed to address suspected cross-contamination and a sequencing artifact. In a later analysis, a clonal expansion index for each public chain was calculated from normalized within-repertoire ranks of inferred template counts. In a later analysis, generation probabilities were computed with a VDJ recombination model fitted to out-of-frame rearrangements, and the resulting probabilities were checked against IGoR. In a later analysis, hypergeometric tests were used to score TCR-TCR, TCR-HLA and TCR-CMV co-occurrence, with a repertoire-size bias correction applied to TCR pairs. False discovery rates were estimated in a later analysis by permuting HLA or CMV assignments 20 times. A later analysis grouped co-occurring TCRs with DBSCAN, adding TCRdist sequence similarity when clustering within HLA-allele-positive subsets. For co-occurrence clustering, repertoires with fewer than 30,000 or more than 120,000 public chains were excluded, along with five or six repertoires with anomalous nucleotide sharing. TCRdb took over this immuneACCESS table, retaining in-frame rearrangements with V and J assigned. Such tables are incomplete; in checked studies, under half of the missing clones stem from an unresolved V gene, and the remainder is unexplained. The V and J calls and clone size come from that table; D and trimming were worked out from the DNA. The table held for this sample gives roughly 220,000 clones. The leading ten clones occupy around 1.1% of the sample.

The entry originates in a study of cytomegalovirus exposure and HLA in healthy donors (dated by TCRdb to 2016 to 2017). Study-wide context: An earlier analysis of 587 of the donors reported over 250 Gb of sequence data and 90 million to 120 million unique TCR beta sequences obtained from 150 million to 200 million T cells. On average, roughly 200,000 unique TCR beta nucleotide sequences were sequenced per donor among about 400 genotyped donors of the cohort, with 15% to 20% of those sequences being non-productive. Typing coverage differed by locus: A, B, C, DRB1 and DQB1 were typed in roughly 620-640 donors, DQA1 in roughly 500, DPA1 in some 600, and DPB1 in roughly 470. Because of strong linkage in the cohort, a handful of DR-DQ haplotypes were treated as single units for association and clustering. Along with the approximately 700-subject first cohort, a separate validation cohort of roughly 110 different subjects was used. To decide whether each TCR beta V gene segment behaved as functional or pseudogenic, an earlier analysis of several hundred of the donors relied on high-throughput TCR beta sequencing. Around 320 gigabases of sequencing data and approximately 85 million unique TCR sequences were included in an early release covering 550 to 800 HLA-typed donors. In a later genetic analysis, genome-wide SNP genotypes for about 65% of the roughly 700 donors were used, and that subset was treated as a discovery cohort. All discovery cohort repertoires had been generated on a single sequencing platform. The study profiled the T cell repertoires of hundreds of subjects by immunosequencing and related them to cytomegalovirus serostatus. The study combined high-throughput TCR immunosequencing, statistical association of individual TCRs with disease status, and machine learning to predict cytomegalovirus infection status. The genetic ancestry cluster associated with self-reported Caucasian donors included over 80% of the 350 to 500 genotyped donors. The later analysis used no new phenotypic data to find candidate immune exposures, relying instead on TCR beta sequences and their occurrence across donors. Alongside the repertoire data, information on donor age, sex, ethnicity and CMV serostatus was compiled. Both class I and class II loci were covered by HLA typing, at four-digit resolution. To study patterns of TCR occurrence, a later analysis re-analyzed previously published TCR beta repertoires from more than 550 donors and added high-resolution HLA genotyping. The aim of the study was to test whether cataloging public T cell receptors could identify signatures of past pathogen exposure.

The paper as a whole reports these results and caveats: Only TCR beta chains were sequenced in this cohort, and the absence of alpha or paired-chain data limited detectable features. The only immune exposure information available for the cohort was CMV serostatus. The classifier was reported to diagnose cytomegalovirus status with high specificity and sensitivity in both the original and validation cohorts. Compared with equally common non-associated chains, HLA-associated TCR beta chains in a later analysis were more clonally expanded and had lower generation probabilities. The presence/absence analyses assumed that sequencing depth was roughly uniform across donors, and that assumption may not be true. A later genetic analysis reported fewer N-insertions in productive TCRs among donors in an Asian-associated ancestry cluster than the roughly 620-donor mean. The sequencing pipeline was judged likely to have produced a cluster of highly shared sequence variants as a technical artifact. In a later analysis, TCR association rates were found to vary across HLA loci, with the most associated TCRs seen for DRB1 alleles and the fewest for HLA-C alleles. The study listed approximately 150 TCR beta chains as associated with cytomegalovirus. Because some donors lacked HLA typing at each locus, the association tests relied only on the typed subset. It was suggested by the authors that the approach could potentially be generalized to other disease states and immunological phenotypes. In an earlier analysis of more than 450 of the donors, most TCR beta V segments were observed in productive rearrangements about 87% or about 30% of the time, broadly matching IMGT annotations. In a later genetic analysis, a missense DCLRE1C variant was associated with V-gene and J-gene trimming of TCR beta chains, and the association was replicated in an independent cohort. A further reported finding was that TCR beta sequences accurately predicted the HLA-A and HLA-B alleles for most subjects in the first cohort. Across donors, most TCR sequences were observed very rarely, whereas some public TCRs were present in many individuals. Correlated functional status among segregating V segments might reflect linkage disequilibrium, but an unknown experimental factor could not be ruled out. In a later analysis, several top co-occurrence clusters were reported to appear linked to parvovirus B19, influenza, CMV and Epstein-Barr virus. A later analysis associated approximately 17,000 TCR beta sequences with specific HLA alleles at a false discovery rate of 0.05. A few of the identified cytomegalovirus-associated TCR beta chains were confirmed in vitro to be specific for cytomegalovirus antigens. When HLA alleles, especially DR and DQ, strongly co-occurred, TCR associations were difficult to assign to individual alleles. Because counts were too low, about 18 rarely observed V segments, including chromosome 9 orphons, were excluded from the earlier analysis of 587 of the donors. Most CMV-associated TCR beta chains appeared to be HLA-restricted in a later analysis, and the HLA associations seemed to be driven largely by CMV exposure.

In total, more than 500 healthy bone marrow donors made up the cohort. Cohort members were all nominally healthy when sampled, although unrecorded immune exposures were likely present. The donor tested CMV seropositive, placing the donor among the roughly 300 seropositive members of the cohort. Every donor gave a peripheral blood sample, and the peripheral blood mononuclear cells from that sample were used for TCR beta sequencing. Genomic DNA extraction from the blood cell samples was performed with the Qiagen DNeasy Blood Extraction Kit. The specimen was PBMCs. This TCR was sampled from a girl aged 2-10 years in good health and CMV-seropositive.

The DNA sequence is TGTGCCAGTAGTATACCCCCTCGGACGGGAGAACGGTATGAGCAGTTCTTC. It specifies CASSIPPRTGERYEQFF. In this chain, TRBV19 is recombined with TRBJ2-1; TRBD2 is possibly the D segment (6 matching bases). CDR3 length: 17 amino acids, cysteine to phenylalanine. The DNA shown is the 51-base CDR3, in frame from base 1. V sheds 2 bases and J sheds 8 bases, leaving 22 bases between their ends. CDR1 LNHDA and CDR2 SQIVND are derived from the germline V gene (reference sequence).